Listed below are T cell receptor beta chains from one sample, sequenced in a study of shared clonotypes between healthy human individuals. TCRdb keeps only in-frame clones here, not all; method: immunoSEQ multiplex PCR. The data hold about 2 million clones, with roughly 94% observed a single time. The sequencing input was naive CD4+ T cells sorted from blood. These TCRs come from a man aged 18 to 30 in good health. CDR3s include the opening cysteine and the closing phenylalanine or tryptophan. D genes are given only for firm matches. Clone sizes are given selectively: once, few, many, or a class where the clone is expanded.

TRBV5-1	-	-	TRBJ1-1	CASSLVGENTEAFF	TGCGCCAGCAGCCTGGTGGGGGAGAACACTGAAGCTTTCTTT
TRBV7-9	-	-	TRBJ2-5	CASSQRLTGQETQYF	TGTGCCAGCAGCCAACGACTGACAGGCCAAGAGACCCAGTACTTC
TRBV4-3	TRBD1	-	TRBJ2-4	CASSQDRGQGNIQYF	TGCGCCAGCAGCCAAGATCGCGGACAGGGAAACATTCAGTACTTC
TRBV7-6	-	-	TRBJ1-1	CASRQQHTANTEAFF	TGTGCCAGCAGACAGCAGCACACAGCCAACACTGAAGCTTTCTTT
TRBV29-1	-	-	TRBJ1-1	CSVEDRLNTEAFF	TGCAGCGTTGAAGATCGGTTGAACACTGAAGCTTTCTTT
TRBV7-2	-	-	TRBJ2-2	CASSLRGYRTGELFF	TGTGCCAGCAGCTTACGGGGGTATCGGACCGGGGAGCTGTTTTTT
TRBV29-1	-	-	TRBJ1-2	CSVEGERDRVYGYTF	TGCAGCGTTGAAGGCGAGAGGGACCGCGTCTATGGCTACACCTTC
TRBV4-3	TRBD2	-	TRBJ2-2	CASSRSSGGPGELFF	TGCGCCAGCAGCCGATCTAGCGGGGGACCCGGGGAGCTGTTTTTT
TRBV11-2	-	-	TRBJ2-7	CASSASGQLYEQYF	TGTGCCAGCAGCGCCTCGGGACAACTCTACGAGCAGTACTTC
TRBV10-3	TRBD2	-	TRBJ2-5	CAISRTSGETQYF	TGTGCCATCAGCCGGACTAGCGGGGAGACCCAGTACTTC
TRBV4-3	-	-	TRBJ1-5	CASSQVGYQPQHF	TGCGCCAGCAGCCAAGTTGGTTATCAGCCCCAGCATTTT
TRBV5-1	-	-	TRBJ2-3	CASSLELDTQYF	TGCGCCAGCAGCTTGGAGTTAGATACGCAGTATTTT
TRBV2	TRBD1	-	TRBJ1-5	CASRGTGKGDQPQHF	TGTGCCAGCAGGGGGACAGGGAAGGGGGATCAGCCCCAGCATTTT
TRBV10-3	-	-	TRBJ2-5	CAISYSQETQYF	TGTGCCATCAGTTATAGCCAAGAGACCCAGTACTTC
TRBV11-2	-	-	TRBJ2-3	CASSFSRGSDTQYF	TGTGCCAGCAGCTTCAGTCGGGGCTCAGATACGCAGTATTTT
TRBV7-2	TRBD1	-	TRBJ1-1	CASSPAGGAEAFF	TGTGCCAGCAGCCCGGCAGGGGGGGCTGAAGCTTTCTTT
TRBV2	-	-	TRBJ2-2	CASKDANTGELFF	TGTGCCAGTAAGGACGCAAACACCGGGGAGCTGTTTTTT
TRBV27	-	-	TRBJ1-6	CASSFRWSLNSPLHF	TGTGCCAGCAGTTTCAGGTGGTCGTTGAATTCACCCCTCCACTTT
TRBV27	-	-	TRBJ2-7	CASSLWSRYEQYF	TGTGCCAGCAGTTTATGGTCCCGCTACGAGCAGTACTTC
TRBV7-2	-	-	TRBJ2-2	CASSLVSGVNTGELFF	TGTGCCAGCAGCTTAGTCTCTGGAGTTAACACCGGGGAGCTGTTTTTT
TRBV19	-	-	TRBJ1-2	CASSAFLNGGYTF	TGTGCCAGTAGTGCCTTCTTGAACGGTGGCTACACCTTC
TRBV10-1	TRBD1	-	TRBJ2-7	CASSGDARQGAVSLYEQYF	TGCGCCAGCAGTGGGGACGCCCGACAGGGGGCTGTGAGCCTCTACGAGCAGTACTTC
TRBV5-1	TRBD1	-	TRBJ1-4	CASSPGDSPNEKLFF	TGCGCCAGCAGCCCTGGGGACAGCCCAAATGAAAAACTGTTTTTT
TRBV6-1	-	once	TRBJ2-7	CASSEPPARQYF	TGTGCCAGCAGTGAACCTCCAGCGCGGCAGTACTTC
TRBV7-9	-	once	TRBJ1-1	CASSRWGTEAFF	TGTGCCAGCAGCCGGTGGGGCACTGAAGCTTTCTTT
TRBV19	-	-	TRBJ1-2	CASRRDGNYGYTF	TGTGCCAGTAGGAGGGACGGTAACTATGGCTACACCTTC
TRBV6-5	-	-	TRBJ1-2	CASSYSFVTGFGYTF	TGTGCCAGCAGTTACTCGTTCGTGACAGGCTTTGGCTACACCTTC